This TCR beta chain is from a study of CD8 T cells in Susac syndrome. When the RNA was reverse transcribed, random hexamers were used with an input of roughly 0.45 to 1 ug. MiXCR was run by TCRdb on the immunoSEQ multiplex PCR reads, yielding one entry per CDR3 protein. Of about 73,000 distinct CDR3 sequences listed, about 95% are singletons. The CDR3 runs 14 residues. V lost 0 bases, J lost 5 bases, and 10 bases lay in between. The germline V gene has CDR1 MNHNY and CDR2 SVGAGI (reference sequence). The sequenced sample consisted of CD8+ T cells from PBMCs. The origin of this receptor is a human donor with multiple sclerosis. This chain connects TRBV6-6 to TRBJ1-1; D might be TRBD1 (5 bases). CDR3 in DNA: TGTGCCAGCAGTTACTCGGACATAATAACTGAAGCTTTCTTT. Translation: CASSYSDIITEAFF.